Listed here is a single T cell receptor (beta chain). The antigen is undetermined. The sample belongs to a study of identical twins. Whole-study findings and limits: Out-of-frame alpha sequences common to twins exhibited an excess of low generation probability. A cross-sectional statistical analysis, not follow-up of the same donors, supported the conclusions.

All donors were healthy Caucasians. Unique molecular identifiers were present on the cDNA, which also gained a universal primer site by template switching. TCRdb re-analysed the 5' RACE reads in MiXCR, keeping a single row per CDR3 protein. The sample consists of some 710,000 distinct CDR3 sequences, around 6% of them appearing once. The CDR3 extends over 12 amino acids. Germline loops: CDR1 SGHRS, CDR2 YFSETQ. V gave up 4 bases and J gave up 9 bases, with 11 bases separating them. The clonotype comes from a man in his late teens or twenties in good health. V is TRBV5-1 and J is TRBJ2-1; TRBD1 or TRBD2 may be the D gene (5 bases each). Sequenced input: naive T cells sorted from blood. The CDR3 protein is CASSDSGGEQFF. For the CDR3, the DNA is TGCGCCAGCAGCGACTCTGGGGGTGAGCAGTTCTTC.